This T cell receptor beta chain was obtained from a study of response to subunit inactivated influenza vaccine. TCRdb re-called the RT-PCR reads through MiXCR, storing one row per CDR3 protein. The sample carries about 620,000 distinct CDR3 sequences, over 9.5% recorded once. This clonotype was observed many times. No antigen is known for it. General study results and limits: Researchers suggested that each seasonal influenza vaccination recruits few new T cells.

The sequence came from a man aged 50-60 years who received an inactivated influenza vaccine. This specimen consisted of PBMCs from blood, obtained on the day of vaccination.

CDR3 region: CASSSKETQYF. Here the CDR3 DNA reads TGTGCCAGCAGCTCCAAAGAGACCCAGTACTTC. V gene TRBV12-3 or TRBV12-4 combines with J gene TRBJ2-5; D is unresolved. Trimming removed 6 bases at V and 3 bases at J, with 5 bases between. CDR3 length equals 11 residues.